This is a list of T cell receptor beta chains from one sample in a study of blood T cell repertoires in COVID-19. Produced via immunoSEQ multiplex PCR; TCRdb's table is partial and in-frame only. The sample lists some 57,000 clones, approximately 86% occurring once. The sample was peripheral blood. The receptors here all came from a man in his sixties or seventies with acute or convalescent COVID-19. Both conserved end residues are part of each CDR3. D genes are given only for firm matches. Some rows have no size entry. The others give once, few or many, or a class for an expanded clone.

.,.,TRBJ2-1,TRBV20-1,TGCAGTGCCAGTCCGACAGGAGGCCGGGCGGGCTACAATGAGCAGTTCTTC,CSASPTGGRAGYNEQFF
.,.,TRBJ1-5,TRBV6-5,TGTGCCAGCAGCCGTGGGGCAGGGAGGCAGCCCCAGCATTTT,CASSRGAGRQPQHF
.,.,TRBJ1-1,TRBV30,TGTGCCTGGATACAAGAGGGAACTGAAGCTTTCTTT,CAWIQEGTEAFF
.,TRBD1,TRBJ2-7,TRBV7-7,TGTGCTAGCAGCCCCTCGGGACAGGCCTACGAGCAGTACTTC,CASSPSGQAYEQYF
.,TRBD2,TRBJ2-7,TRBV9,TGTGCCAGCGGGGGGGACGAGCAGTACTTC,CASGGDEQYF
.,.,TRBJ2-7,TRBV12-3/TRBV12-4,TGTGCCAGCAGTCCCGGGGCCTACGAGCAGTACTTC,CASSPGAYEQYF
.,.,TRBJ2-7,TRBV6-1,TGTGCCAGCCGAGAGGGACTCGTCTCCTACGAGCAGTACTTC,CASREGLVSYEQYF
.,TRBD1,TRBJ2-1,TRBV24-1,TGTGCCACCAGTCAGGGGGCACCCTACAATGAGCAGTTCTTC,CATSQGAPYNEQFF
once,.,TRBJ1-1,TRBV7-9,TGTGCCAGCAGCTTAGACAGCATGAACACTGAAGCTTTCTTT,CASSLDSMNTEAFF
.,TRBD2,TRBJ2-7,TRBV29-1,TGCAGCGTTGGGACTAGCGGGAGTACGTCCTACGAGCAGTACTTC,CSVGTSGSTSYEQYF
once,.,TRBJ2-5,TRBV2,TGTGCCAGCAGTACGCGGGTCCAAGAGACCCAGTACTTC,CASSTRVQETQYF
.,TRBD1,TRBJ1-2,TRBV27,TGTGCCAGCAGCCGGGACAGCTACTATGGCTACACCTTC,CASSRDSYYGYTF
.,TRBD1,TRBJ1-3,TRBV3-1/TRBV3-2,TGTGCCAGCAGCGCCAGGACCCCAGGGGGTGGAAACACCATATATTTT,CASSARTPGGGNTIYF
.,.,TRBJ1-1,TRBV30,TGTGCCTGGAGTGTAAAGGGGCCAGGGACTGAAGCTTTCTTT,CAWSVKGPGTEAFF
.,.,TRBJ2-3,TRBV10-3,TGTGCCATAGCGAAATCCGGGATTGGGACAGATACGCAGTATTTT,CAIAKSGIGTDTQYF
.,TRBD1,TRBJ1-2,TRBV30,TGTGCCTGGGTGGGACAGGGAGCGGGAGGCTACACCTTC,CAWVGQGAGGYTF
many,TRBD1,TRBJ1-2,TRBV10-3,TGTGCCATCAGTATCGACAGGGGGAAGGGCGGCTACACCTTC,CAISIDRGKGGYTF
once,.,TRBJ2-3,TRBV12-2,TGTGCAAGTCGCTTAGCGACGGCAGGGAGCACAGATACGCAGTATTTT,CASRLATAGSTDTQYF
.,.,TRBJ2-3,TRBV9,TGTGCCAGCAGCGTAGAGCCAGGGATCACAGATACGCAGTATTTT,CASSVEPGITDTQYF
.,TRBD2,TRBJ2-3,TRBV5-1,TGCGCAGGGGGAAGCGGGAGGGCCCAGGATACGCAGTATTTT,CAGGSGRAQDTQYF
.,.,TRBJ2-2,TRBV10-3,TGTGCCATCCGGGGGATAGACACCGGGGAGCTGTTTTTT,CAIRGIDTGELFF
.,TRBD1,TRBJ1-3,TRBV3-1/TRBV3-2,TGTGCCAGCAGCCAAGAGACCGGGACAGGGTACGGAAACACCATATATTTT,CASSQETGTGYGNTIYF